One T cell receptor (beta chain) is described in this entry. Its specific antigen is unknown. Per-nucleotide qualities are absent, and no much larger clonotype sits a single base away. Genomic DNA was isolated from the sorted cells so that the TCRbeta CDR3 region could be sequenced. The immunoSEQ Assay was used to sequence the TCRbeta CDR3 regions. This is the immuneACCESS table as TCRdb keeps it, with only in-frame sequences that have V and J called. A part of the clones is gone; compared with another copy, unresolved V genes explain less than half, and the rest is unexplained. The sample data list approximately 68,000 clones, and approximately 90% of these were observed just once. The top ten clones comprise approximately 0.99% of the sample. This sample is part of a study of OX40 agonist ivuxolimab in advanced cancers. Broadly, across the study: Ivuxolimab was a fully human IgG2 agonistic monoclonal antibody targeting the costimulatory receptor OX40 (CD134). Intravenous ivuxolimab was administered to patients every 2 weeks at six dose levels: 0.01, 0.1, 0.3, 1.5, 3 and 10 mg/kg. Of the approximately 53 patients in dose escalation, approximately 20 had hepatocellular carcinoma, approximately 15 had melanoma, 9 had renal cell carcinoma and 9 had head and neck cancer. In the dose-escalation cohort, nearly 85% of patients were male, and the mean age was roughly 60 years with a range of roughly 23 to 79. Patients were allowed to have had prior anti-PD-1, anti-PD-L1 or anti-CTLA-4 therapy, and approximately 43% of the dose-escalation patients had previously received checkpoint inhibitors. Three dose-escalation patients achieved partial responses, one with hepatocellular carcinoma and two with cutaneous melanoma. The purpose of peripheral TCRbeta sequencing was to test whether ivuxolimab changed TCR sequence diversity and led to clonal T-cell expansion. The paper reports the monotherapy dose-escalation portion (N = 52 patients) of the phase I ivuxolimab trial. Broad study findings and their caveats: In partial responders in the 0.1-3.0 mg/kg groups, normalized peripheral clonal expansion was found to be among the lowest, especially among CD8+ T cells. Which antigens the clonally expanded peripheral T cells were specific for was not determined. After ivuxolimab, expanded clones were on average more numerous among CD8+ T cells than among CD4+ T cells. At doses of 0.1 to 3.0 mg/kg, clonal expansion of both CD4+ and CD8+ T cells in blood was seen between baseline and week 6. Low levels of normalized T-cell clonal expansion were also seen in some patients who did not respond.

V is clipped by 2 bases and J by 11 bases, and the sequence between their germline boundaries is 15 bases long. The CDR3 sequence holds 13 residues, the cysteine and phenylalanine included. Only CDR3 DNA is held: 39 bases, read in frame from base 1. The germline V gene (reference sequence) gives CDR1 as SEHNR and CDR2 as FQNEAQ. The trial excluded patients who had a history of autoimmune disease or were on systemic immunosuppression. Peripheral blood for TCR sequencing was drawn from every dose cohort at baseline, at cycle 4 day 1 and at cycle 7 day 1. The samples were taken from a phase I, first-in-human, multicenter, open-label dose-escalation trial of ivuxolimab. Adults with locally advanced or metastatic melanoma, renal cell, hepatocellular, or head and neck squamous cell carcinoma were enrolled in the trial. Before TCR sequencing, CD4+ T cells and CD8+ T cells were sorted from peripheral blood as separate populations.

Sequenced material: CD4+ or CD8+ T cells sorted from blood, taken in a trial of the OX40 agonist ivuxolimab. The sequence is built from TRBV7-9 and TRBJ1-1, with no D gene named confidently. This TCR was sampled from an adult with an advanced solid tumor such as melanoma, head and neck, liver or kidney cancer. The DNA is as follows: TGTGCCAGCAGCTTACGTTTCTCGGCGGAGGCTTTCTTT. It translates as CASSLRFSAEAFF.